This T cell receptor (beta chain) was obtained from a study of T cell changes during pregnancy in multiple sclerosis. Trimming cost V 10 bases and J 6 bases; bases outside gene matches: 10. Germline CDR1 and CDR2: SNHLY and FYNNEI. CDR3 length: 13 residues. Assay: immunoSEQ multiplex PCR; the TCRdb copy retains only in-frame clones and omits some. The sample records around 96,000 clones, approximately 94% being singletons. Specimen: peripheral blood, collected in the third trimester of pregnancy. The V and J genes are TRBV2 and TRBJ2-7, with 9 positions matching TRBD2. The receptor's source is a female donor with multiple sclerosis, enrolled in a pregnancy study. The CDR3 spells CATRESGRSEQYF. CDR3 nucleotide sequence: TGTGCCACCCGGGAGAGCGGGAGGAGCGAGCAGTACTTC.